This passage covers 28 T cell receptor beta chains from one sample sequenced in a study of T cells after yellow fever vaccination. TCRdb re-derived calls from the 5' RACE reads in MiXCR, one entry per CDR3 protein. Of some 390,000 distinct CDR3 sequences listed, roughly 6.1% were seen once; the top ten hold 15%. The sequencing used PBMCs, collected 5 days after the yellow fever booster vaccination. These receptors originate from a man aged 25 to 45 who received the YFV17D yellow fever vaccine.

In this sample, this clonotype turned up a few times. The chain uses TRBV10-3 and TRBJ1-1; D call uncertain. The CDR3 is made up of 11 amino acids. Germline CDR1 reads ENHRY; CDR2 reads SYGVKD. V was pared by 10 bases and J by 3 bases, with 9 bases between. This CDR3 reads CATSRDTEAFF. The DNA of the CDR3 is TGTGCCACATCCCGAGACACTGAAGCTTTCTTT.

In its sample, this clonotype was seen a few times. V gene TRBV12-3 or TRBV12-4 combines with J gene TRBJ2-5; no reliable D call. V was clipped by 1 base and J by 5 bases, with 8 bases between them. CDR3 size: 13 residues. Written as DNA, the CDR3 is TGTGCCAGCAGTTTAGGCCCGAAGGAGACCCAGTACTTC. Translated: CASSLGPKETQYF.

This clonotype appeared many times. V and J are TRBV6-2 or TRBV6-3 and TRBJ2-7; D is undetermined. V was shortened by 5 bases and J by 2 bases, with 13 bases between the two germline ends. The CDR3 has 14 residues. Per the germline V gene, CDR1 is MNHEY and CDR2 is SVGEGT. The CDR3 DNA reads TGTGCCAGCAGTCCCGGTGACACCACCTACGAGCAGTACTTC. It translates to CASSPGDTTYEQYF.

In its sample, this clonotype was seen a few times. V gene TRBV6-1 combines with J gene TRBJ1-5, with TRBD1 matching over 9 bases. Trimming removed 5 bases from V and 6 bases from J; junction bases left unmatched: 5. CDR3 length equals 14 residues. The germline CDR1 and CDR2 sequences are MNHNS and SASEGT. CDR3 nucleotide sequence: TGTGCCAGCAGTCCAACAGGGGGCTTTCAGCCCCAGCATTTT. Amino acid sequence: CASSPTGGFQPQHF.

Only a few counts were recorded for this clonotype. The rearrangement links TRBV7-6 to TRBJ1-3; D remains unclear. Per the germline V gene, CDR1 is SGHVS and CDR2 is FNYEAQ. Deletions cut 0 bases from V and 4 bases from J, with 13 bases between. The CDR3 has 16 residues. The CDR3 reads CASSLALGGLGNTIYF. CDR3 sequence (DNA): TGTGCCAGCAGCTTAGCGCTAGGAGGGCTAGGAAACACCATATATTTT. Drawing the rest from reference TRBV7-6 and TRBJ1-3, the complete variable domain is GAGVSQSPRYKVTKRGQDVALRCDPISGHVSLYWYRQALGQGPEFLTYFNYEAQQDKSGLPNDRFSAERPEGSISTLTIQRTEQRDSAMYRCASSLALGGLGNTIYFGEGSWLTVV.

This clonotype was seen more than once but under ten times. The rearrangement joins TRBV20-1 to TRBJ1-2; no clear D gene. Germline CDR1 and CDR2: DFQATT and SNEGSKA (reference sequence). The CDR3 consists of 13 residues. Trimming shortened V by 2 bases and J by 4 bases, and 11 bases separated the two germline ends. The CDR3, as DNA: TGCAGTGCTAGAATCTCGTGGTTCTATGGCTACACCTTC. Protein product: CSARISWFYGYTF.

The chain recombines TRBV5-1 with TRBJ2-5; D is ambiguous. CDR1 and CDR2 (germline): SGHRS, YFSETQ. The V gene lost 4 bases and the J gene lost 5 bases, with 9 bases spanning the gap. The CDR3 sequence is 12 residues long. This chain's CDR3 is CASSMPEETQYF. The CDR3 DNA reads as TGCGCCAGCAGCATGCCAGAGGAGACCCAGTACTTC.

This clonotype was seen many times. The rearrangement joins TRBV20-1 to TRBJ1-5; possible D gene TRBD1, 6 bases. Germline lookup yields CDR1 DFQATT and CDR2 SNEGSKA (reference sequence). V was clipped by 5 bases and J by 9 bases, with 11 bases between them. The CDR3 sequence is 11 residues long. The CDR3 reads CSAPTGRPQHF. Written as DNA, the CDR3 is TGCAGTGCTCCCACAGGGCGGCCCCAGCATTTT.

The chain carries TRBV27 and TRBJ2-7; D perhaps matches TRBD2 (6 bases). The CDR3 has 14 residues. V was cut by 8 bases and J by 3 bases, with 17 bases left in between. The germline CDR1 and CDR2 sequences are MNHEY and SMNVEV (reference sequence). CDR3 in amino acids: CASAGREWIYEQYF. The CDR3 DNA reads TGTGCCAGCGCGGGCCGGGAGTGGATCTACGAGCAGTACTTC.

This clonotype was recorded a few times. The chain employs TRBV20-1 and TRBJ2-3, with D perhaps matching TRBD2 (6 bases). The CDR3 contains 14 residues. CDR1 and CDR2 (germline): DFQATT, SNEGSKA (reference sequence). V lost 5 bases to trimming and J lost 3 bases, with 15 bases between them. CDR3 protein: CSAETGLTTDTQYF. DNA for the CDR3: TGCAGTGCTGAAACGGGACTGACGACAGATACGCAGTATTTT.

The chain links TRBV25-1 to TRBJ2-5; D gene uncertain. The CDR3 sequence is 15 residues long. Trimming left V 3 bases short and J 4 bases short, with 15 bases between. Looked up from germline, CDR1 is MGHDK and CDR2 is SYGVNS. The CDR3 nucleotides are TGTGCCAGCAGTGAGGCAGGAACTGGGCGAGAGACCCAGTACTTC. Translating it yields CASSEAGTGRETQYF.

There are many counts of this clonotype. The chain employs TRBV20-1 and TRBJ1-2; D might be TRBD1 (5 bases). CDR1 and CDR2 (germline): DFQATT, SNEGSKA (reference sequence). V gave up 3 bases and J gave up 6 bases, with 8 bases separating them. The CDR3 covers 11 residues. The CDR3 loop is CSASVQDGYTF. The CDR3 DNA is TGCAGTGCTAGTGTACAGGATGGCTACACCTTC.

In this sample, this clonotype turned up a few times. This chain joins TRBV5-5 and TRBJ1-5; D perhaps matches TRBD1 (6 bases). The length of the CDR3 is 14 residues. In germline, CDR1 is SGHKS, CDR2 YYEKEE (reference sequence). V lost 2 bases, J lost 7 bases, and 13 bases lay in between. CDR3 coding DNA: TGTGCCAGCAGCTTCTCCCAGGGGAGGCAGCCCCAGCATTTT. Translated: CASSFSQGRQPQHF.

This clonotype was seen ten or more times. The chain carries TRBV10-2 and TRBJ2-1; D unresolved. The V end was cut by 0 bases, the J end by 7 bases, with 7 bases between. This CDR3 region has 13 residues. Germline CDR1 and CDR2: WSHSY and SAAADI. The CDR3 region is CASSESRANEQFF. In nucleotides, the CDR3 is TGCGCCAGCAGTGAGTCGAGAGCTAATGAGCAGTTCTTC.

Only a few counts were recorded for this clonotype. V and J are TRBV30 and TRBJ2-7; unclear D gene. The germline V gene has CDR1 GTSNPN and CDR2 SVGIG (reference sequence). This CDR3 is built from 10 residues. Trimming stripped 0 bases from V and 7 bases from J, with 4 bases between. In nucleotides, the CDR3 is TGTGCCTGGAGTGTCGAGGAGCAGTACTTC. This gives the protein CAWSVEEQYF.

There are a few counts of this clonotype. V and J are TRBV27 and TRBJ2-1, with 14 bases aligning to TRBD2. This CDR3 contains 18 residues. The junction had 6 bases not matched to a gene; V was cut back by 4 bases and J by 1 base. CDR1 is MNHEY and CDR2 is SMNVEV in the germline V gene (reference sequence). In DNA form, the CDR3 reads TGTGCCAGCAGTTACTTGACTAGCGGGAGGGAATCCTACAATGAGCAGTTCTTC. It specifies CASSYLTSGRESYNEQFF.

This clonotype was seen at least ten times. The J gene is TRBJ2-2, the V gene TRBV7-2, with D tentatively TRBD2 (5 bases). Germline V CDR1 and CDR2: SGHTA, FQGNSA. This CDR3 spans 15 amino acids. The ends were cut back, 2 bases at V and 2 bases at J, with 9 bases in the middle. CDR3 in amino acids: CASSLTRSNTGELFF. The CDR3 nucleotides are TGTGCCAGCAGCTTAACTAGGAGTAACACCGGGGAGCTGTTTTTT. Full variable domain (rest looked up from reference TRBV7-2 and TRBJ2-2): GAGVSQSPSNKVTEKGKDVELRCDPISGHTALYWYRQSLGQGLEFLIYFQGNSAPDKSGLPSDRFSAERTGGSVSTLTIQRTQQEDSAVYLCASSLTRSNTGELFFGEGSRLTVL.

This clonotype has at least ten counts. The rearrangement joins TRBV12-3 or TRBV12-4 to TRBJ2-4; D remains unclear. This CDR3 is 12 amino acids long. The V gene lost 1 base and the J gene lost 7 bases, with 5 bases spanning the gap. This chain's CDR3 is CASSLGSNIQYF. Here the CDR3 DNA reads TGTGCCAGCAGTTTAGGTTCGAACATTCAGTACTTC.

The table lists this clonotype with a few counts. The rearrangement uses TRBV4-3 and TRBJ1-2; TRBD1 aligns across 9 bases. V lost 2 bases, J lost 2 bases, and 3 bases stayed unmatched. The CDR3 extends over 15 amino acids. Per the germline V gene, CDR1 is LGHNA and CDR2 is YSLEER. In nucleotides, the CDR3 is TGCGCCAGCAGCCAATCCGGGACAGGGAACTATGGCTACACCTTC. This codes for CASSQSGTGNYGYTF.

This clonotype was detected only a few times. Being one base from a much bigger clone, this may be a read error. This chain connects TRBV5-1 to TRBJ2-7; D uncertain. CDR1 and CDR2 from the germline V gene are SGHRS and YFSETQ. This CDR3 spans 14 amino acids. CDR3 residues: CASSPLTDPYERYF. The DNA of the CDR3 is TGCGCCAGCAGCCCTTTGACCGACCCCTACGAGCGGTACTTC.

This clonotype appeared many times. The chain employs TRBV20-1 and TRBJ1-5, with D perhaps TRBD1 (5 bases). The CDR3 loop spans 13 amino acids. CDR1 and CDR2 from the germline V gene are DFQATT and SNEGSKA (reference sequence). The ends were cut back, 6 bases at V and 7 bases at J, with 16 bases in the middle. For the CDR3, the DNA is TGCAGTGCCACGATGTCGGAGGGGCAGCCCCAGCATTTT. It translates to CSATMSEGQPQHF.

In this sample, this clonotype turned up many times. This sequence joins TRBV20-1 and TRBJ1-5, with a possible D match to TRBD1 (6 bases). The germline V and J ends were trimmed by 3 bases and 5 bases, with 17 bases remaining between them. This CDR3 region has 15 residues. In germline, CDR1 is DFQATT, CDR2 SNEGSKA (reference sequence). The CDR3 spells CSASPGAKLDQPQHF. DNA of the CDR3: TGCAGTGCTAGCCCGGGGGCAAAGCTCGATCAGCCCCAGCATTTT.

This clonotype was seen many times. The rearrangement links TRBV7-9 to TRBJ2-5; 9 bases fit TRBD1. The CDR3 has 16 residues. The junction had 12 bases not matched to a gene; V was cut back by 5 bases and J by 5 bases. Germline V gene data show CDR1 as SEHNR and CDR2 as FQNEAQ (reference sequence). CDR3 sequence: CASSPRQGGGQETQYF. CDR3 nucleotides: TGTGCCAGCAGCCCCAGACAGGGGGGCGGCCAGGAGACCCAGTACTTC.

J is TRBJ2-7 and V is TRBV29-1; D gene unclear. Trimming took 4 bases from V and 1 from J, leaving 5 bases between them. Germline V gene lookup returns CDR1 SQVTM and CDR2 ANQGSEA. The CDR3 is 11 residues long. CDR3 sequence: CSVGISYEQYF. CDR3 DNA: TGCAGCGTTGGTATTTCCTACGAGCAGTACTTC.

This clonotype was counted many times. The chain recombines TRBV5-1 with TRBJ2-2; TRBD1 agrees at 7 bases. Germline V lookup: CDR1 SGHRS, CDR2 YFSETQ. CDR3 length: 12 residues. J gave up 5 bases and V 8 bases, and 3 bases lay outside the gene matches. The CDR3 nucleotides are TGCGCCAGTAACAGGGGTACCGGGGAGCTGTTTTTT. Its translation: CASNRGTGELFF.

This chain joins TRBV5-1 and TRBJ2-1; 7 bases align to TRBD2. Trimming cost V 2 bases and J 6 bases; bases outside gene matches: 11. There are 16 residues in the CDR3. Germline CDR1 reads SGHRS; CDR2 reads YFSETQ. DNA of the CDR3: TGCGCCAGCAGCTTCATTCTAACGGGAGGATTCAATGAGCAGTTCTTC. It is translated as CASSFILTGGFNEQFF.

This clonotype was seen repeatedly, ten times or more. No DNA is shown, since the ends of the CDR3 on it are uncertain; the CDR3 is the one TCRdb lists. V gene TRBV30 combines with J gene TRBJ2-5; no check of the table's D call, TRBD1, against the DNA was made. The CDR3 adds up to 11 amino acids, both ends counted. Looked up from germline, CDR1 is GTSNPN and CDR2 is SVGIG (reference sequence). The chain's CDR3 is CAWATGSFRYF.

V usage is TRBV27 and J usage is TRBJ2-7, with 7 positions matching TRBD1. With V trimmed by 3 bases and J by 6 bases, 8 bases remained unmatched. The CDR3 covers 14 residues. CDR1 MNHEY and CDR2 SMNVEV come from the germline V gene (reference sequence). CDR3 nucleotide sequence: TGTGCCAGCAGTTTGGTACAGGGGAGCGGCGAGCAGTACTTC. As protein: CASSLVQGSGEQYF.